These 20 T cell receptor beta chains were all obtained from the same sample, sequenced in a study of CXCR3-negative and CXCR3-positive naive CD8 T cells (dated by TCRdb to the late 2010s). What the authors observed across the whole study: TRB CDR3s from CXCR3-positive naive cells showed higher hydrophobicity (lower Kidera factor 4), lower energy, and higher strength and volume indices than CXCR3-negative naive cells.

The reads were generated on a NextSeq 550. The Human TCR Profiling Kit (MiLaboratory) was used to make UMI-labeled 5' RACE TRB cDNA libraries. TCRdb reprocessed the sequencing reads and holds a single record per CDR3 protein sequence, with no DNA. This sample's records show under 85,000 distinct CDR3 sequences. In total, the top ten clones hold approximately 0.67% of the sample. These receptors have no identified antigens. Sequencing was done on a sample of naive CXCR3+ CD8+ T cells from blood. The cell subset or site label here, explained by the study, means: CD45RO-CCR7+CD27+CD95- naive CD8+ T cells expressing CXCR3 (TNR3+). The receptors were gathered from a human donor in good health. Some clones in this sample may be carry-over from other donors' samples.

This chain joins TRBV11-2 and TRBJ2-7; the TCRdb call, TRBD1, lacks DNA for checking. Germline V gene sequence: CDR1 SGHAT, CDR2 FQNNGV. The CDR3 sequence is 16 residues long. This chain's CDR3 is CASSNGQALIPYEQYF.

The chain carries TRBV7-2 and TRBJ2-5; TCRdb picks TRBD2, but there is no DNA to check that call. CDR3 length equals 18 residues. Germline CDR1 is SGHTA and CDR2 is FQGNSA. CDR3 residues: CASSLGGLAGGAGETQYF.

The genes are TRBV29-1 and TRBJ2-5; the TCRdb D gene call, TRBD2, has no DNA to confirm it. Germline V gene sequence: CDR1 SQVTM, CDR2 ANQGSEA. The CDR3 extends over 14 amino acids. The CDR3: CSVEDWTSQETQYF.

The chain couples TRBV6-5 to TRBJ2-2; with no DNA, the TCRdb D assignment of TRBD1 cannot be verified. CDR1 is MNHEY and CDR2 is SVGAGI in the germline V gene. This CDR3 spans 16 amino acids. CDR3 region: CASSYSNRASAKELFF.

CDR3 amino acids: CASSGDLSSYEQYF. The V gene is TRBV7-9, the J gene TRBJ2-7; TCRdb's assignment of TRBD2 cannot be checked, as there is no DNA. Germline V gene data show CDR1 as SEHNR and CDR2 as FQNEAQ (reference sequence). The CDR3 has 14 amino acids.

The rearrangement links TRBV7-9 to TRBJ2-1; the D call of TRBD2 rests on TCRdb alone, since no DNA is present to check it. The CDR3 totals 14 residues. Per germline, CDR1 SEHNR and CDR2 FQNEAQ (reference sequence). This CDR3 reads CASSLTSGDREQFF.

This chain links TRBV28 with TRBJ2-5; no DNA is available, so the TRBD2 call from TCRdb remains unchecked. This CDR3 spans 16 amino acids. The germline V gene has CDR1 MDHEN and CDR2 SYDVKM. The chain's CDR3 is CASSLRTWDFQETQYF.

This sequence joins TRBV12-3 or TRBV12-4 and TRBJ2-3; the D call of TRBD2 rests on TCRdb alone, since no DNA is present to check it. This CDR3 is 18 amino acids long. The CDR3 here is CASSLPAGRVPHRDTQYF.

The V call is TRBV28, the J call TRBJ1-3. Germline V gives CDR1 MDHEN, CDR2 SYDVKM. CDR3 length: 14 amino acids. CDR3 loop: CASSLRGLGNTIYF.

The chain employs TRBV7-9 and TRBJ2-5; with no DNA, the TCRdb D assignment of TRBD1 cannot be verified. This CDR3 region has 13 residues. Looked up from germline, CDR1 is SEHNR and CDR2 is FQNEAQ (reference sequence). The CDR3 reads CASSFVPQETQYF.

The gene calls are TRBV28 and TRBJ1-5; TCRdb designates TRBD1, a call that cannot be tested without DNA. Germline CDR1 and CDR2: MDHEN and SYDVKM. The CDR3 consists of 13 residues. The CDR3 sequence: CASSFRGVQPQHF.

The chain joins TRBV2 to TRBJ2-4; the TRBD2 assignment by TCRdb is unverifiable without DNA. Germline CDR1 reads SNHLY; CDR2 reads FYNNEI. This CDR3 is built from 17 residues. This CDR3 reads CASNQDSGGSPKNIQYF.

The CDR3 here is CASSYSGSGTDTQYF. The chain has TRBV7-9 and TRBJ2-3; TCRdb calls TRBD2, which cannot be checked without DNA. Germline values: CDR1 SEHNR, CDR2 FQNEAQ (reference sequence). The CDR3 has 15 amino acids.

The CDR3 spells CASSLYRYNEQFF. The V and J genes are TRBV27 and TRBJ2-1. Germline-derived CDR1 and CDR2 are MNHEY and SMNVEV (reference sequence). CDR3 size: 13 residues.

V usage is TRBV3-1 and J usage is TRBJ1-2; the TCRdb D gene call, TRBD1, has no DNA to confirm it. Germline CDR1 LGHDT, CDR2 YNNKEL (reference sequence). The CDR3 loop spans 15 amino acids. The CDR3 protein is CASSPSTGTRYGYTF.

The chain links TRBV28 to TRBJ2-7. The CDR3 contains 14 residues. Per the germline V gene, CDR1 is MDHEN and CDR2 is SYDVKM. CDR3: CASSLAAGAYEQYF.

V and J are TRBV6-5 and TRBJ2-3; the TRBD2 assignment by TCRdb is unverifiable without DNA. This CDR3 has 15 amino acids. CDR1 is MNHEY, CDR2 SVGAGI, per germline. This chain's CDR3 is CASSYQRGPSATQYF.

The V and J genes are TRBV29-1 and TRBJ1-2. Per germline, CDR1 SQVTM and CDR2 ANQGSEA. CDR3 length equals 14 residues. CDR3: CSVYNGEVVDGYTF.

The chain employs TRBV14 and TRBJ1-5; TCRdb picks TRBD1, but there is no DNA to check that call. Germline CDR1 reads SGHDN; CDR2 reads FVKESK. The CDR3 length is 16 residues. The CDR3: CASTDPPTRLNQPQHF.

The chain carries TRBV12-3 or TRBV12-4 and TRBJ2-3. The CDR3 covers 12 residues. The CDR3 sequence: CASSFDPDTQYF.